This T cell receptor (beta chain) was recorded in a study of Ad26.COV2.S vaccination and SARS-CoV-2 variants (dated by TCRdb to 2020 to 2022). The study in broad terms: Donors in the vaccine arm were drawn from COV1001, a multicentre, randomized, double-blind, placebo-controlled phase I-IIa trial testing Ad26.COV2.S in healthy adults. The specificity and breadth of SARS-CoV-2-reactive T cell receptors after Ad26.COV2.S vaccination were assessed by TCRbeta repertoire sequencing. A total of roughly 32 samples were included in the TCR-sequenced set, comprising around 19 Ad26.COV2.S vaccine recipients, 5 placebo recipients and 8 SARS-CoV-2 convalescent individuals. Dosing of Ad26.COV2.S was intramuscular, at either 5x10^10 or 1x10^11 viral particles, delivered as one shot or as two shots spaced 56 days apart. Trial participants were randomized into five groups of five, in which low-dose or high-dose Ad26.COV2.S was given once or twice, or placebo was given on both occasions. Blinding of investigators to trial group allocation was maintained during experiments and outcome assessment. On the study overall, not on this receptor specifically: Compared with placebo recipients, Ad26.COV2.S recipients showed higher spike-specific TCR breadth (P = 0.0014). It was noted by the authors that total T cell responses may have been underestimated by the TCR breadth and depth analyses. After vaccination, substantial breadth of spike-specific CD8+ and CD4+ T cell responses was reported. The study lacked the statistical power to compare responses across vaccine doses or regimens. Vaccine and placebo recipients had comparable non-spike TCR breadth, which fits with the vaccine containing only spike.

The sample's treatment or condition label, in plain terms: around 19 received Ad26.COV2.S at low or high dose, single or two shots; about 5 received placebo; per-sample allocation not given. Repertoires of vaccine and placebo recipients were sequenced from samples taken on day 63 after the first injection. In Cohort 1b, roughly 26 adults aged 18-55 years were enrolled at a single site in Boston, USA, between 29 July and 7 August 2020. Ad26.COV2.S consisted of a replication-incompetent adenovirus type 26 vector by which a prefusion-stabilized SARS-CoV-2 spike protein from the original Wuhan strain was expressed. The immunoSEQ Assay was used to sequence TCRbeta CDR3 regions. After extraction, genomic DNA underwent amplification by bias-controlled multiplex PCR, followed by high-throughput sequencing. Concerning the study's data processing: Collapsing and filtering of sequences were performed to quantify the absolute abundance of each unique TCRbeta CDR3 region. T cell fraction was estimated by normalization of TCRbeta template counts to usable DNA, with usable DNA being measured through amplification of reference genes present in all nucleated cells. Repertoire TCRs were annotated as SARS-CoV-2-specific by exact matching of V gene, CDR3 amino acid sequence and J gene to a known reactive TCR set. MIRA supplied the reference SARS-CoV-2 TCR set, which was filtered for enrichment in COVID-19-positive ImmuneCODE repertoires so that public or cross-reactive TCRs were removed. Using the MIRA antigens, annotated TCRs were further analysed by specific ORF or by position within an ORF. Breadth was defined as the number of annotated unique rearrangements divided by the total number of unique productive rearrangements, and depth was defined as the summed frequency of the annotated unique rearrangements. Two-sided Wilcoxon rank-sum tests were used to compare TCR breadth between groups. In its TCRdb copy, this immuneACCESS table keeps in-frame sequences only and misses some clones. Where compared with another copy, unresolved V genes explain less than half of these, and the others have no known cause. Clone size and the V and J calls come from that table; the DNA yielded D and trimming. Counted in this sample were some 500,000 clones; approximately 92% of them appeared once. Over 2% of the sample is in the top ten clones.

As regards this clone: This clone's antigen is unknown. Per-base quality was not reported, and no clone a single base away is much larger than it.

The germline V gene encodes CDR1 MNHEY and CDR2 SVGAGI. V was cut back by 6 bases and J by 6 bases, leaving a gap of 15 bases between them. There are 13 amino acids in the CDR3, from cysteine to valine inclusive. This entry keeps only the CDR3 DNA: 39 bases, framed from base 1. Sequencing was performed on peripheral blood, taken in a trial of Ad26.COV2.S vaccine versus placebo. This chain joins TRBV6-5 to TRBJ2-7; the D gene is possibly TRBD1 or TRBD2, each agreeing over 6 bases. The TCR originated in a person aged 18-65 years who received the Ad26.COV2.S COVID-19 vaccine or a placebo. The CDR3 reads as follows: CASRLRGGSEQYV. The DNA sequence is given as TGTGCCAGCAGGCTCCGAGGGGGGAGCGAGCAGTACGTC.